This entry is about one T cell receptor (beta chain). Its matching antigen is unknown. Clones were read by immunoSEQ multiplex PCR, and TCRdb kept only the in-frame ones, dropping some. In the table there are 90,000 to 130,000 clones, about 82% of which are singletons. This record belongs to a study of T cell responses to AZD1222 COVID-19 vaccine. Points from the study as a whole: Donors skewed white British and female; clonal diversity was possibly underestimated. Elevations in Spike-specific TCR breadth and depth followed administration of two AZD1222 doses.

The material was peripheral blood, obtained on day 0 of AZD1222 vaccination. The TCR was taken from an adult in good health.

The CDR3 is CASSPNGFDTEAFF. The CDR3 DNA reads as TGTGCCAGCAGCCCGAACGGGTTCGACACTGAAGCTTTCTTT. The rearrangement links TRBV7-2 to TRBJ1-1; no firm D call. The CDR3 runs 14 residues. In germline, CDR1 is SGHTA, CDR2 FQGNSA. V lost 5 bases to trimming and J lost 3 bases, with 13 bases between them.